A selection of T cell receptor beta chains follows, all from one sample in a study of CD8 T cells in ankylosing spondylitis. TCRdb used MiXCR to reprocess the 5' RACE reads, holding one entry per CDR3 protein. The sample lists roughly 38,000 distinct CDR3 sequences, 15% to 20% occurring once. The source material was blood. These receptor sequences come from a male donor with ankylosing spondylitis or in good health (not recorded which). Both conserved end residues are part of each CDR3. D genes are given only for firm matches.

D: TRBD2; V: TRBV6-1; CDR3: CASPKTSGSTDTQYF
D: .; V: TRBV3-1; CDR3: CASSHLNGETQYF
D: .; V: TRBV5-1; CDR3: CASSSTRLEDSPLHF
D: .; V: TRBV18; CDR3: CASSPPSVTGELFF
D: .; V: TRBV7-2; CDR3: CASSLDGLQGGKNIQYF
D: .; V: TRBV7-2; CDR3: CASSLEGLGEQFF
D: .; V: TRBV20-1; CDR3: CSASLTDTQYF
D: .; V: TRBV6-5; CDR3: CASSYGQNNSPLHF
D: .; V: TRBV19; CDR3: CASSILDQPQHF
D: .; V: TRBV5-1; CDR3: CASSPGTQGTQYF
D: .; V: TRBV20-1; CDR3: CSAMDLGETQYF
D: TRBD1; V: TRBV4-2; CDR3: CASSQEDQGASDTQYF
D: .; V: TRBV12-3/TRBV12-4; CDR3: CASSLWDSRNTIYF
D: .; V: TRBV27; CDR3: CASSYSDSTYNEQFF
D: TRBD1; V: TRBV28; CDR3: CASSLGQNEKLFF
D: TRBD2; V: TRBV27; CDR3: CASSFRPTSGTDTQYF
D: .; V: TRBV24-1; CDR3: CATSDPTWAAGEQYF
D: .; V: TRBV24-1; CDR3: CATSDTLMAGRYGDTQYF
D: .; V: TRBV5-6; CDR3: CASSHPGGFNEQYF
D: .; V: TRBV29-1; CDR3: CSVEGAGVEQFF
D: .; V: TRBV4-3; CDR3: CASSRDKVNTEAFF
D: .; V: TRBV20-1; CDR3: CSARSRESNNEQFF
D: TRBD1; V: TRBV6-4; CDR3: CASSMTGRKDTEAFF
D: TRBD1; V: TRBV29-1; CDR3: CSAQGDTGELFF
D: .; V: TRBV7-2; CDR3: CASSLGEFTEAFF
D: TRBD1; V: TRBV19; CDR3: CASSIGGTAGANVLTF
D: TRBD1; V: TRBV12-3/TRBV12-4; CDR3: CASRTGTGSGQPQHF
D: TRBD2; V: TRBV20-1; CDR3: CSAPYSGGGPNTGELFF
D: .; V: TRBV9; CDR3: CASSVRPADEQFF
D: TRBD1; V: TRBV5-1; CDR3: CASSRDRGNEKLFF
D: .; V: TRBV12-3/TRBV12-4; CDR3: CASTLETGTGELFF
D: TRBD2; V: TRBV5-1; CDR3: CASSDRGGTYNEQFF
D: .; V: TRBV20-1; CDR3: CSARAQETQYF
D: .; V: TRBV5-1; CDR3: CASSLRGVGNTEAFF
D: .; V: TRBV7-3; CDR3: CASSLSGSLAVAKNIQYF
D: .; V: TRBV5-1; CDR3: CASSFGVQNIQYF
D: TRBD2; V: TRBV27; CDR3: CASSYKAGGTDTQYF
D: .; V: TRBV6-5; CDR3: CASRRNTGELFF
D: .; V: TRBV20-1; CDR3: CSAPGGQLYQETQYF